Each of the 2 T cell receptor beta chains below was sequenced from the same sample in a study of blood T cells in healthy people across ages. Next came a second PCR, run for about 6 to 12 cycles, which used a sample-barcoded 5' primer along with a J-beta primer mix. Via MiXCR, TCRdb re-called the 5' RACE reads, giving one row per CDR3 protein. The sample has roughly 800,000 distinct CDR3 sequences, around a quarter seen once. These same data were also listed under a study on T cells of mothers and their children.

Sequencing was performed on blood. All receptors derive from a boy younger than 18 in good health.

The J gene is TRBJ1-1, the V gene TRBV5-1; 7 nucleotides line up with TRBD1. This CDR3 is 16 amino acids long. Germline-derived CDR1 and CDR2 are SGHRS and YFSETQ. The trim removed 3 bases at V and 3 bases at J, leaving 11 bases unmatched. For the CDR3, the DNA is TGCGCCAGCAGCTCTTACGTACAGGGGCGGCACACTGAAGCTTTCTTT. Residues: CASSSYVQGRHTEAFF.

This sequence joins TRBV29-1 and TRBJ2-3; D not certain. Germline CDR1 and CDR2: SQVTM and ANQGSEA. V lost 4 bases and J lost 4, with 6 bases in between. The length of the CDR3 is 11 residues. DNA for the CDR3: TGCAGCGTTGGCGAAGCAGATACGCAGTATTTT. Encoded protein: CSVGEADTQYF.